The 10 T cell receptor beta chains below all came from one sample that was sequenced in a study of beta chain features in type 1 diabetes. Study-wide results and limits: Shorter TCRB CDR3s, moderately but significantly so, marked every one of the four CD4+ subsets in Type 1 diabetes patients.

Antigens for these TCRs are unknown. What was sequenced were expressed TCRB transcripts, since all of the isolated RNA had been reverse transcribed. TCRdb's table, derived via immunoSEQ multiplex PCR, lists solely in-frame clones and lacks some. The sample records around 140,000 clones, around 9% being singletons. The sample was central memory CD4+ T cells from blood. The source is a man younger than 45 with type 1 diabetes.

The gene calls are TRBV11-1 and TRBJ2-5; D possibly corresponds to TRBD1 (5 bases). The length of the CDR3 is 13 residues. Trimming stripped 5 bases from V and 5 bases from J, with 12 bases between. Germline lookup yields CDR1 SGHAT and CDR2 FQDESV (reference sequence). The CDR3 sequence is CASSQGRAETQYF. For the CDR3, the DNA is TGTGCCAGCAGCCAGGGCAGGGCGGAGACCCAGTACTTC.

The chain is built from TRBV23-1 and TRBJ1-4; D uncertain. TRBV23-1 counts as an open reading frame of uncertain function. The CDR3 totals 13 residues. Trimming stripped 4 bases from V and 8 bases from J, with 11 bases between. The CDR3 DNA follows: TGCGCCAGCAGTCGTCAGGTAGGAGAAAAACTGTTTTTT. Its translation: CASSRQVGEKLFF.

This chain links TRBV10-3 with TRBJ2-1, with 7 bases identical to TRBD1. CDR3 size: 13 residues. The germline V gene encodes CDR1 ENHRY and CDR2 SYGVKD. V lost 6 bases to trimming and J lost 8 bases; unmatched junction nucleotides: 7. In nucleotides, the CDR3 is TGTGCCATCAGGGGGACAGTAGGGCATGAGCAGTTCTTC. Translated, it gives CAIRGTVGHEQFF.

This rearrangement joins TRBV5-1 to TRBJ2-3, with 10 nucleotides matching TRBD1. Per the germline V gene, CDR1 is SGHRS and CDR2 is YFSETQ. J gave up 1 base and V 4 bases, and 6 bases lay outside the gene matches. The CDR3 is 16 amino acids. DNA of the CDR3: TGCGCCAGCAGCGCGAGACAGGGGGCAGGCACAGATACGCAGTATTTT. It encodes CASSARQGAGTDTQYF.

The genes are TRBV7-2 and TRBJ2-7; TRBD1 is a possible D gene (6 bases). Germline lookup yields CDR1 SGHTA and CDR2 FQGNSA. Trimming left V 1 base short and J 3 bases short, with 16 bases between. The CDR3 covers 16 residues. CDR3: CASSLVSVGQLYEQYF. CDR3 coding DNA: TGTGCCAGCAGCTTAGTATCCGTTGGACAGCTCTACGAGCAGTACTTC.

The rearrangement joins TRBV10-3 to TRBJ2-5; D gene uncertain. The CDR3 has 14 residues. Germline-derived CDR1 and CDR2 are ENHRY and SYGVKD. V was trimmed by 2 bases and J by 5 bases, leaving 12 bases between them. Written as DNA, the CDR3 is TGTGCCATCAGTGAGGACCTTGGCAGGGAGACCCAGTACTTC. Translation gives CAISEDLGRETQYF.

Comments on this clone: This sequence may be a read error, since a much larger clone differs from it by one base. CDR3 bases: TGTGCCAGCAGCCGGGACAGGGGAGAGACCCAGTACTTC. It specifies CASSRDRGETQYF. The chain employs TRBV6-1 and TRBJ2-5; 10 bases fit TRBD1. The trim removed 6 bases at V and 4 bases at J, leaving 2 bases unmatched. The V gene's germline CDR1 is MNHNS and CDR2 SASEGT. This CDR3 contains 13 residues.

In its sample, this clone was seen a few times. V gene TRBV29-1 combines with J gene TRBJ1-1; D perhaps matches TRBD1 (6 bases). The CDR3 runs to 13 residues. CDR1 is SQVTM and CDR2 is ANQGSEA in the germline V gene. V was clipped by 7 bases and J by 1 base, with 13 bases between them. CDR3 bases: TGCAGCGGGATGACAGGTGGGAACACTGAAGCTTTCTTT. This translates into CSGMTGGNTEAFF.

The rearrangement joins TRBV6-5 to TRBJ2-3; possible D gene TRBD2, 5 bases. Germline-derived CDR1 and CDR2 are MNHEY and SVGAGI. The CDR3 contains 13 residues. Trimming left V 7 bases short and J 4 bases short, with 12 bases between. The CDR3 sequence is CASMSEGADTQYF. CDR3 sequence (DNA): TGTGCCAGCATGAGCGAGGGAGCAGATACGCAGTATTTT.

The CDR3 loop reads CASSQGAMMEANYGYTF. CDR3 DNA sequence: TGTGCCAGCAGCCAAGGAGCGATGATGGAGGCTAACTATGGCTACACCTTC. The chain uses TRBV4-2 and TRBJ1-2; D gene uncertain. Looked up from germline, CDR1 is LGHNA and CDR2 is YNFKEQ. This CDR3 contains 17 residues. V lost 1 base, J lost 0 bases, and 15 bases lay in between.